Following are 27 T cell receptor beta chains from one sample sequenced in a study of PD-L1 blockade in urothelial cancer. The table came from immunoSEQ multiplex PCR; TCRdb's copy has only in-frame clones and leaves some out. Among a few hundred clones, roughly 30% were seen once, and the ten largest hold roughly 12%. Sequencing was performed on tumor tissue, taken before atezolizumab (anti-PD-L1) treatment. These receptors originate from a man between 45 and 60 years old with urothelial cancer.

The rearrangement joins TRBV6-8 to TRBJ2-6; D remains unclear. The CDR3 is made up of 15 amino acids. The germline V and J ends were trimmed by 7 bases and 1 base, with 11 bases remaining between them. From germline, CDR1 is MNHGY and CDR2 SAAAGT. The CDR3 here is CASKTQSSGANVLTF. The CDR3 nucleotides read TGTGCCAGCAAAACACAGAGTTCTGGGGCCAACGTCCTGACTTTC.

Only a few counts were recorded for this clone. The chain recombines TRBV9 with TRBJ2-1, with 9 bases fitting TRBD1. Per germline, CDR1 SGDLS and CDR2 YYNGEE. This CDR3 is 16 amino acids long. The trim removed 2 bases at V and 6 bases at J, leaving 9 bases unmatched. The CDR3 nucleotides are TGTGCCAGCAGCGTCGAGGCGGGACAGGGAATCAATGAGCAGTTCTTC. As protein: CASSVEAGQGINEQFF.

The rearrangement uses TRBV19 and TRBJ1-1, with 7 bases lining up with TRBD1. The CDR3 contains 12 residues. Germline CDR1 LNHDA, CDR2 SQIVND (reference sequence). V lost 9 bases to trimming and J lost 1 base; unmatched junction nucleotides: 2. The CDR3, as DNA: TGTGCCAGAAGGACAGGGAACACTGAAGCTTTCTTT. This sequence encodes CARRTGNTEAFF.

The rearrangement joins TRBV29-1 to TRBJ1-1, with D maybe TRBD1 (5 bases). V was cut by 3 bases and J by 5 bases, with 16 bases left in between. CDR3 length: 14 residues. Germline V gene sequence: CDR1 SQVTM, CDR2 ANQGSEA. CDR3 sequence: CSVEAVAGRTEAFF. The CDR3 nucleotides are TGCAGCGTTGAGGCGGTGGCAGGGAGGACTGAAGCTTTCTTT.

The genes are TRBV18 and TRBJ2-3; no definite D call. Germline assignment: CDR1 KGHSH and CDR2 LQKENI. Trimming took off 2 bases at V and 6 bases at J, with 12 bases between the two ends. The length of the CDR3 is 14 residues. As DNA, the CDR3 is TGTGCCAGCTCACCAGGACCATCCGCCGATACGCAGTATTTT. Its translation is CASSPGPSADTQYF.

The V call is TRBV14, the J call TRBJ2-7; a weak D match, TRBD1 (6 bases). Germline CDR1 is SGHDN and CDR2 is FVKESK. The V and J ends lost 2 bases and 2 bases respectively, with 13 bases between them. The CDR3 has 15 amino acids. CDR3 protein: CASSQYRDNPYEQYF. The CDR3 DNA reads as TGTGCCAGCAGCCAATACCGGGACAACCCCTACGAGCAGTACTTC.

The V and J genes are TRBV28 and TRBJ2-4, with no clear D. The CDR3 runs to 15 residues. Looked up from germline, CDR1 is MDHEN and CDR2 is SYDVKM. V lost 1 base, J lost 3 bases, and 10 bases lay in between. The CDR3 is CASSLLVVGKNIQYF. Here the CDR3 DNA reads TGTGCCAGCAGTTTATTGGTCGTGGGCAAAAACATTCAGTACTTC.

This clone showed up just a few times. This chain links TRBV6-8 with TRBJ1-4; no reliable D call. The germline CDR1 and CDR2 sequences are MNHGY and SAAAGT. There are 15 residues in the CDR3. V lost 5 bases and J 4 bases, leaving 14 bases between the germline ends. CDR3 residues: CASSPRALFNEKLFF. The CDR3 coding sequence is TGTGCCAGCAGTCCCCGGGCCCTTTTTAATGAAAAACTGTTTTTT.

V gene TRBV28 combines with J gene TRBJ1-5; 11 positions match TRBD1. Germline V gene data show CDR1 as MDHEN and CDR2 as SYDVKM. The CDR3 length is 14 residues. J was trimmed by 6 bases and V by 6 bases; bases with no gene match: 4. CDR3 DNA sequence: TGTGCCAGCAGGCGGACAGGGGGCATTCAGCCCCAGCATTTT. Amino acid sequence: CASRRTGGIQPQHF.

This clone is medium-sized in the sample. This sequence joins TRBV6-8 and TRBJ1-5; D is ambiguous. Trimming removed 2 bases from V and 0 bases from J, with 11 bases in between. Germline V gene data show CDR1 as MNHGY and CDR2 as SAAAGT. The CDR3 is 16 amino acids. As DNA, the CDR3 is TGTGCCAGCAGTTACGGGAAGACTTATAGCAATCAGCCCCAGCATTTT. This sequence encodes CASSYGKTYSNQPQHF.

This clone occurred a few times. The chain uses TRBV11-3 and TRBJ1-5; maybe TRBD1 (6 bases). Trimming left V 4 bases short and J 2 bases short, with 9 bases between. Per germline, CDR1 SGHNT and CDR2 YENEEA. The CDR3 runs 14 residues. The CDR3 loop is CASSSTGRNQPQHF. The CDR3 region has the DNA TGTGCCAGCAGCTCCACAGGGCGCAATCAGCCCCAGCATTTT.

The V gene is TRBV28, the J gene TRBJ2-6; TRBD1 aligns across 7 bases. The J segment lost 1 base and the V segment lost 2 bases, leaving 2 bases of the junction unmatched. The CDR3 spans 16 residues. Germline V gives CDR1 MDHEN, CDR2 SYDVKM. Here the CDR3 DNA reads TGTGCCAGCAGTTTAACAGGGGAATCTGGGGCCAACGTCCTGACTTTC. Amino acids: CASSLTGESGANVLTF.

This clone was seen only a few times. The V gene is TRBV28, the J gene TRBJ2-1; 7 positions match TRBD2. Trimming at V came to 3 bases and at J to 7 bases, leaving 3 bases not matched to a gene. Germline CDR1 reads MDHEN; CDR2 reads SYDVKM. CDR3 size: 13 residues. CDR3: CASSFNGRNEQFF. CDR3 bases: TGTGCCAGCAGTTTTAACGGGAGGAATGAGCAGTTCTTC.

This clone qualifies as large. The rearrangement joins TRBV11-3 to TRBJ2-3; 7 bases match TRBD2. Germline CDR1 is SGHNT and CDR2 is YENEEA. The ends lost 3 bases at V and 1 base at J; junction bases unmatched: 4. The CDR3 runs to 15 residues. The CDR3 protein is CASSFVAGGTDTQYF. The CDR3 DNA reads TGTGCCAGCAGCTTTGTCGCGGGGGGCACAGATACGCAGTATTTT. Combining the CDR3 with reference TRBV11-3 and TRBJ2-3 gives the whole variable domain EAGVVQSPRYKIIEKKQPVAFWCNPISGHNTLYWYLQNLGQGPELLIRYENEEAVDDSQLPKDRFSAERLKGVDSTLKIQPAELGDSAVYLCASSFVAGGTDTQYFGPGTRLTVL.

This clone was recorded a few times. V usage is TRBV15 and J usage is TRBJ1-5; TRBD1 aligns across 7 bases. This CDR3 comprises 16 residues. V shed 4 bases, J shed 0 bases, and the junction held 6 bases outside the gene matches. Germline V gene sequence: CDR1 LNHNV, CDR2 YYDKDF (reference sequence). CDR3 coding DNA: TGTGCCACCAGCACGGGACAGCATAATAGCAATCAGCCCCAGCATTTT. Translated: CATSTGQHNSNQPQHF.

V gene TRBV19 combines with J gene TRBJ2-7, with 8 bases identical to TRBD1. The junction had 6 bases not matched to a gene; V was cut back by 6 bases and J by 2 bases. The germline CDR1 and CDR2 sequences are LNHDA and SQIVND (reference sequence). The CDR3 extends over 14 amino acids. CDR3 coding DNA: TGTGCCAGTAGGTCAGGGGGCCCCACCTACGAGCAGTACTTC. Translation: CASRSGGPTYEQYF.

This clone qualifies as large. The rearrangement uses TRBV6-8 and TRBJ2-1; D possibly uses TRBD1 or TRBD2 (6 bases each). This CDR3 is built from 17 residues. V lost 2 bases, J lost 4 bases, and 18 bases lay in between. CDR1 and CDR2 (germline): MNHGY, SAAAGT. The CDR3 DNA sequence: TGTGCCAGCAGTTACGCTAGAGGGGGGCCACGATACAATGAGCAGTTCTTC. Its protein is CASSYARGGPRYNEQFF.

This clone was found a few times. V gene TRBV28 combines with J gene TRBJ2-3, with 7 bases lining up with TRBD1. The V segment lost 6 bases and the J segment 3 bases; nucleotides outside the gene matches: 12. The CDR3 runs 16 residues. Germline lookup yields CDR1 MDHEN and CDR2 SYDVKM. CDR3 protein: CASSLIGQAQTDTQYF. CDR3 sequence (DNA): TGTGCCAGCAGCCTTATAGGACAGGCCCAAACAGATACGCAGTATTTT.

This clone ranks as large. This CDR3 reads CASSFLAGKYNEQFF. CDR3 in DNA: TGTGCCAGCAGCTTCCTAGCGGGAAAATACAATGAGCAGTTCTTC. The J gene is TRBJ2-1, the V gene TRBV11-3, with TRBD2 matching over 9 bases. Germline V CDR1 and CDR2: SGHNT, YENEEA. This CDR3 has 15 amino acids. J was trimmed by 4 bases and V by 3 bases; bases with no gene match: 4.

This rearrangement joins TRBV11-3 to TRBJ2-2, with 7 bases identical to TRBD1. CDR1 and CDR2 (germline): SGHNT, YENEEA. The CDR3 sequence is 15 residues long. V was pared by 5 bases and J by 1 base, with 4 bases of the junction left unmatched. This chain's CDR3 is CASSPRDRNTGELFF. CDR3 sequence (DNA): TGTGCCAGCAGCCCTAGGGACAGGAACACCGGGGAGCTGTTTTTT.

The chain uses TRBV28 and TRBJ2-5; 10 bases agree with TRBD1. The CDR3 is 13 amino acids. V gave up 8 bases and J gave up 4 bases; unmatched junction bases: 4. Germline CDR1 reads MDHEN; CDR2 reads SYDVKM. CDR3 in amino acids: CASLRDRGETQYF. The CDR3 coding sequence is TGTGCCAGCCTCCGGGACAGGGGAGAGACCCAGTACTTC.

The rearrangement joins TRBV19 to TRBJ1-1, with no clear D. Trimming took 3 bases from V and 0 from J, leaving 8 bases between them. The CDR3 has 14 amino acids. Germline V gives CDR1 LNHDA, CDR2 SQIVND (reference sequence). CDR3 residues: CASSMLGMNTEAFF. The CDR3, as DNA: TGTGCCAGTAGTATGTTAGGAATGAACACTGAAGCTTTCTTT.

This clone is judged large. J is TRBJ2-5 and V is TRBV11-3; 12 positions agree with TRBD2. The CDR3 loop spans 17 amino acids. Germline V gene lookup returns CDR1 SGHNT and CDR2 YENEEA. J lost 5 bases, V lost 5 bases, and 12 bases had no gene match. CDR3 sequence reads: CASSQGLAGGPGETQYF. CDR3 sequence (DNA): TGTGCCAGCAGCCAAGGGCTAGCGGGAGGGCCAGGGGAGACCCAGTACTTC.

J is TRBJ2-7 and V is TRBV30; D gene unclear. The germline CDR1 and CDR2 sequences are GTSNPN and SVGIG (reference sequence). Trimming took 3 bases from V and 2 from J, leaving 14 bases between them. The CDR3 is made up of 14 amino acids. CDR3 coding DNA: TGTGCCTGGAGCCGTGCTCCTGGGGCCTACGAGCAGTACTTC. Protein product: CAWSRAPGAYEQYF.

This clone was seen only a few times. V and J are TRBV18 and TRBJ1-1; D not certain. This CDR3 has 14 residues. Per the germline V gene, CDR1 is KGHSH and CDR2 is LQKENI. V was clipped by 5 bases and J by 3 bases, with 13 bases between them. The CDR3 sequence: CASSSGITDTEAFF. The CDR3 nucleotides read TGTGCCAGCTCATCCGGGATTACAGACACTGAAGCTTTCTTT.

The rearrangement uses TRBV6-8 and TRBJ1-2; D is uncertain. Germline V gene sequence: CDR1 MNHGY, CDR2 SAAAGT. The CDR3 extends over 15 amino acids. V was clipped by 0 bases and J by 1 base, with 9 bases between them. The CDR3 nucleotides are TGTGCCAGCAGTTACTCGATGGGCGATAACTATGGCTACACCTTC. This translates into CASSYSMGDNYGYTF.

This clone is large by share. CDR3 region: CASTISGVEQFF. CDR3 nucleotides: TGTGCCAGCACTATTAGTGGTGTTGAGCAGTTCTTC. V usage is TRBV6-8 and J usage is TRBJ2-1; D is unresolved. Trimming shortened V by 7 bases and J by 9 bases, and 13 bases separated the two germline ends. The CDR3 has 12 residues. Germline V gene sequence: CDR1 MNHGY, CDR2 SAAAGT.